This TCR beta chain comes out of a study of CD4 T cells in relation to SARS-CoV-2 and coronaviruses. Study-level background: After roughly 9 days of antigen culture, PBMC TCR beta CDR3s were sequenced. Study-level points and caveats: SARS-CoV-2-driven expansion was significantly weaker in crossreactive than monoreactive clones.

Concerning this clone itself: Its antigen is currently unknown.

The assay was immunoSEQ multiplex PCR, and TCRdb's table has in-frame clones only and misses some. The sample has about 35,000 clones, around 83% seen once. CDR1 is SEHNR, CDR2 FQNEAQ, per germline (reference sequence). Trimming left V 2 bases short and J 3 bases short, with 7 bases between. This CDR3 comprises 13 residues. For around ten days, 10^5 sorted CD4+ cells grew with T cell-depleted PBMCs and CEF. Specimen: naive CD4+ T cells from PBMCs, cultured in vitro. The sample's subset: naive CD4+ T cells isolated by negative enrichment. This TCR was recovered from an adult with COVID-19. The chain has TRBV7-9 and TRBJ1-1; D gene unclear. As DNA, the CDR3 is TGTGCCAGCAGCTTAACAGAATACACTGAAGCTTTCTTT. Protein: CASSLTEYTEAFF.